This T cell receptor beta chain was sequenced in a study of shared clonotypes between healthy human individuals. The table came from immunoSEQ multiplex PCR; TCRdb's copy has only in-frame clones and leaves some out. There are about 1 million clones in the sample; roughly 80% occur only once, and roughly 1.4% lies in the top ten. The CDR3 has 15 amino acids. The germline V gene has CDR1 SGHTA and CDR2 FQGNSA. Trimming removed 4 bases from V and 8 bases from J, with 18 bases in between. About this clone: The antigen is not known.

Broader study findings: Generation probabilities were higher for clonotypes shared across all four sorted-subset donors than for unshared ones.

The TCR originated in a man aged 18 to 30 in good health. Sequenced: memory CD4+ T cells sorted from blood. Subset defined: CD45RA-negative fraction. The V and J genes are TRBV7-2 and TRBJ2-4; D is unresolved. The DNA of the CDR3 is TGTGCCAGCAGCTCCGCCGCGGTTGGGATAGACATTCAGTACTTC. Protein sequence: CASSSAAVGIDIQYF.